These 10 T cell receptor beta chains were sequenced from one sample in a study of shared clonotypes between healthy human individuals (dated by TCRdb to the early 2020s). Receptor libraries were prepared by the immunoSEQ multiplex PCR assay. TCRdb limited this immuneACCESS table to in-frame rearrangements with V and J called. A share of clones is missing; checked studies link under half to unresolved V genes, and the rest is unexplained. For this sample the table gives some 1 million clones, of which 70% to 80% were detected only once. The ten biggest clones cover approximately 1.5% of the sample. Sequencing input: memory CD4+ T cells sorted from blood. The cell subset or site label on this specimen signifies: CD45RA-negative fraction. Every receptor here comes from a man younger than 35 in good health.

Here the CDR3 DNA reads TGTGCCAGCAGCGCACTGATGGGCAGGGGTTGGACTGAAGCTTTCTTT. This encodes CASSALMGRGWTEAFF. V is TRBV21-1 and J is TRBJ1-1; TRBD1 is the table's D call, not checked against the DNA. TRBV21-1 is recorded as a pseudogene. The CDR3 has 16 amino acids.

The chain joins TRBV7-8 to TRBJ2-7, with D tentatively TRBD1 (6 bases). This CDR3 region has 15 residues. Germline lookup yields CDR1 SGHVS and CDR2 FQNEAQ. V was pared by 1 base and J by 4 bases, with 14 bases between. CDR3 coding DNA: TGTGCCAGCAGCTTAGGGCGCAGGGGCACTTACGAGCAGTACTTC. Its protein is CASSLGRRGTYEQYF.

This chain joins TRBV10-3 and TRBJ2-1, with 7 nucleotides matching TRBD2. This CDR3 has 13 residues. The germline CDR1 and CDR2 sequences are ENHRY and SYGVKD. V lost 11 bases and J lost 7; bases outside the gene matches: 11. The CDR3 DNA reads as TGTGCCGTCACAGCGGGATCGGGGAATGAGCAGTTCTTC. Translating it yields CAVTAGSGNEQFF.

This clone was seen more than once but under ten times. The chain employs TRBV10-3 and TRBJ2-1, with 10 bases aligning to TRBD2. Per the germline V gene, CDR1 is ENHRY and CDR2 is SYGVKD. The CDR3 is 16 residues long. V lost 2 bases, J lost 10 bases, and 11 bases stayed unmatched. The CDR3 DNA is TGTGCCATCAGTGAGGGAGCGGGAGGGCTGGGTGTAGAGCAGTTCTTC. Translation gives CAISEGAGGLGVEQFF.

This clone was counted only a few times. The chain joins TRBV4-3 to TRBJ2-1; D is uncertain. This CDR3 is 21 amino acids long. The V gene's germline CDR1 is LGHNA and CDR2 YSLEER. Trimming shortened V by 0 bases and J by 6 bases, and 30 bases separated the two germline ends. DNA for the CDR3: TGCGCCAGCAGCCAAGATCCCCATTATCCGCCCGGACGACAACGACCCAATGAGCAGTTCTTC. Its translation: CASSQDPHYPPGRQRPNEQFF.

For the CDR3, the DNA is TGTGCCAGCAGTCAAGTGGGCTATCAAGCTTTCTTT. This sequence encodes CASSQVGYQAFF. The chain uses TRBV2 and TRBJ1-1; D gene uncertain. The CDR3 totals 12 residues. CDR1 is SNHLY, CDR2 FYNNEI, per germline. V shed 5 bases and J shed 9 bases, with 13 bases lying between them.

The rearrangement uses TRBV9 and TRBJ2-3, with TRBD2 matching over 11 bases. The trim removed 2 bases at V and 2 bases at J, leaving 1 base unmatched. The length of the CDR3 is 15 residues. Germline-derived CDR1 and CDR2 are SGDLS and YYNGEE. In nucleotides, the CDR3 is TGTGCCAGCAGCGTTAGCGGGAGGGCCACAGATACGCAGTATTTT. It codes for CASSVSGRATDTQYF.

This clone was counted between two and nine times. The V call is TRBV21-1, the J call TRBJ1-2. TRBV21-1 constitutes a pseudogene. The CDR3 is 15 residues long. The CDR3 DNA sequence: TGTGCCAGCAATACGGGGAAAGGACGTTACTATGGCTACACCTTC. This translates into CASNTGKGRYYGYTF.

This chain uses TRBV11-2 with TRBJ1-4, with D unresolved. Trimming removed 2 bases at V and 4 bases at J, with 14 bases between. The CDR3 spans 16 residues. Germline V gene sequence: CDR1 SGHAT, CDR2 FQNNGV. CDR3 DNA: TGTGCCAGCAGCTTAAACTCCGGACGGAGTAATGAAAAACTGTTTTTT. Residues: CASSLNSGRSNEKLFF. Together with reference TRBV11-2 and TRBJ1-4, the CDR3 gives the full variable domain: EAGVAQSPRYKIIEKRQSVAFWCNPISGHATLYWYQQILGQGPKLLIQFQNNGVVDDSQLPKDRFSAERLKGVDSTLKIQPAKLEDSAVYLCASSLNSGRSNEKLFFGSGTQLSVL.

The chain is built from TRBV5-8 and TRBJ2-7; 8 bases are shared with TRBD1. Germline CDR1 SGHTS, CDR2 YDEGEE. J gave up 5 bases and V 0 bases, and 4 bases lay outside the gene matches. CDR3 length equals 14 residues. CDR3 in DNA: TGTGCCAGCAGCTTGGGGGACAGGATCCACGAGCAGTACTTC. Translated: CASSLGDRIHEQYF.